Presented here are 21 T cell receptor beta chains from one specimen sequenced in a study of cytomegalovirus exposure and HLA in healthy donors. Use of 60 Vbeta and 13 Jbeta primers characterized the PCR. Produced via immunoSEQ multiplex PCR; TCRdb's table is partial and in-frame only. The sample shows 150,000 to 200,000 clones, 60% to 80% of them seen only once. The sample was PBMCs. Receptors were obtained from a woman between 40 and 55 years old in good health and CMV-seropositive.

The chain joins TRBV11-2 to TRBJ2-7; 10 bases align to TRBD2. Germline values: CDR1 SGHAT, CDR2 FQNNGV. The length of the CDR3 is 15 residues. The trim removed 8 bases at V and 7 bases at J, leaving 14 bases unmatched. CDR3 sequence reads: CASGGTGTSVREQYF. For the CDR3, the DNA is TGTGCCAGCGGGGGAACGGGGACTAGCGTCCGGGAGCAGTACTTC.

The chain is built from TRBV6-5 and TRBJ1-2, with 9 bases that match TRBD1. Germline-derived CDR1 and CDR2 are MNHEY and SVGAGI. With V trimmed by 2 bases and J by 4 bases, 8 bases remained unmatched. The CDR3 runs 16 residues. CDR3: CASSYTSGQGPYGYTF. The CDR3 DNA is TGTGCCAGCAGTTACACCTCGGGACAGGGACCCTATGGCTACACCTTC.

This clone was observed once. The rearrangement uses TRBV29-1 and TRBJ2-4; TRBD2 might be the D (7 bases). Germline V lookup: CDR1 SQVTM, CDR2 ANQGSEA. Trimming cost V 7 bases and J 7 bases, with 17 bases left between them. The CDR3 spans 13 residues. CDR3 residues: CSAGGREGNIQYF. The CDR3 region has the DNA TGCAGCGCGGGGGGCAGGGAAGGGAACATTCAGTACTTC.

The V call is TRBV5-4, the J call TRBJ2-7; the D gene is possibly TRBD2 (6 bases). The ends were cut back, 7 bases at V and 3 bases at J, with 14 bases in the middle. This CDR3 has 13 residues. Looked up from germline, CDR1 is SGHNT and CDR2 is YYREEE (reference sequence). CDR3 bases: TGTGCCAGCTCAGGAGGGGCCCTCTACGAGCAGTACTTC. Its protein is CASSGGALYEQYF.

The chain is built from TRBV14 and TRBJ2-1; TRBD2 agrees at 9 bases. V was clipped by 4 bases and J by 10 bases; unmatched bases: 5. CDR1 and CDR2 from the germline V gene are SGHDN and FVKESK. This CDR3 has 13 residues. The CDR3 nucleotides read TGTGCCAGCAGCCGCGGACTAGCGACAGAGCAGTTCTTC. It translates to CASSRGLATEQFF.

This clone has only a few counts. This chain joins TRBV5-4 and TRBJ1-5, with D unclear. Germline V CDR1 and CDR2: SGHNT, YYREEE (reference sequence). V lost 4 bases and J 1 base, leaving 12 bases between the germline ends. This CDR3 is 15 amino acids long. CDR3 amino acids: CASSVEGGSNQPQHF. The CDR3 nucleotides are TGTGCCAGCAGCGTAGAAGGAGGGAGCAATCAGCCCCAGCATTTT.

This clone was seen a handful of times. The CDR3 reads CASSFTGAADTQYF. CDR3 in DNA: TGTGCCAGCAGCTTTACGGGAGCGGCAGATACGCAGTATTTT. This chain connects TRBV7-3 to TRBJ2-3; D is possibly TRBD2 (6 bases). The ends were cut back, 3 bases at V and 4 bases at J, with 11 bases in the middle. This CDR3 spans 14 amino acids. Germline V lookup: CDR1 SGHTA, CDR2 FQGTGA. Full variable domain (rest looked up from reference TRBV7-3 and TRBJ2-3): GAGVSQTPSNKVTEKGKYVELRCDPISGHTALYWYRQSLGQGPEFLIYFQGTGAADDSGLPNDRFFAVRPEGSVSTLKIQRTERGDSAVYLCASSFTGAADTQYFGPGTRLTVL.

There are a few counts of this clone. The gene calls are TRBV6-5 and TRBJ2-1; a possible D gene is TRBD1 (6 bases). Trimming shortened V by 6 bases and J by 5 bases, and 11 bases separated the two germline ends. Germline V gene sequence: CDR1 MNHEY, CDR2 SVGAGI. The CDR3 runs to 13 residues. Written as DNA, the CDR3 is TGTGCCAGCAGAACGGACAGAAACAATGAGCAGTTCTTC. It yields the protein CASRTDRNNEQFF.

V is TRBV5-1 and J is TRBJ1-1; D is unresolved. Trimming cost V 0 bases and J 4 bases, with 13 bases left between them. The CDR3 is made up of 15 amino acids. Germline CDR1 SGHRS, CDR2 YFSETQ. CDR3 protein: CASSLVGSGATEAFF. As DNA, the CDR3 is TGCGCCAGCAGCTTGGTGGGGAGCGGAGCCACTGAAGCTTTCTTT.

This clone was counted a few times. This rearrangement joins TRBV7-9 to TRBJ2-7; 9 bases agree with TRBD1. This CDR3 spans 14 amino acids. The germline CDR1 and CDR2 sequences are SEHNR and FQNEAQ (reference sequence). With 5 bases clipped from V and 4 bases from J, the junction kept 6 bases outside the gene matches. The CDR3 coding sequence is TGTGCCAGCAGCAACCGGGACAGGGTATACGAGCAGTACTTC. Amino acid sequence: CASSNRDRVYEQYF.

This rearrangement joins TRBV28 to TRBJ2-5, with D possibly being TRBD1 (6 bases). Trimming shortened V by 5 bases and J by 5 bases, and 12 bases separated the two germline ends. Germline CDR1 reads MDHEN; CDR2 reads SYDVKM. The CDR3 loop spans 13 amino acids. CDR3 amino acids: CASSQTGLETQYF. CDR3 bases: TGTGCCAGCAGTCAAACAGGGTTGGAGACCCAGTACTTC.

This clone has just one count. V and J are TRBV5-8 and TRBJ1-2, with TRBD1 as a possible D gene (5 bases). Germline lookup yields CDR1 SGHTS and CDR2 YDEGEE. This CDR3 region has 18 residues. Trimming cost V 6 bases and J 2 bases, with 26 bases left between them. The CDR3 is CASITVEVWGETNYGYTF. DNA for the CDR3: TGTGCCAGCATCACTGTAGAAGTTTGGGGGGAGACGAACTATGGCTACACCTTC.

V and J are TRBV28 and TRBJ2-5; D may be TRBD1 (5 bases). This CDR3 comprises 15 residues. CDR1 is MDHEN, CDR2 SYDVKM, per germline. Trimming stripped 5 bases from V and 1 base from J, with 14 bases between. CDR3 sequence: CASSRIRESQETQYF. In nucleotides, the CDR3 is TGTGCCAGCAGTCGTATCAGGGAAAGCCAAGAGACCCAGTACTTC. The entire variable domain, with the rest obtained from reference TRBV28 and TRBJ2-5, is as follows: DVKVTQSSRYLVKRTGEKVFLECVQDMDHENMFWYRQDPGLGLRLIYFSYDVKMKEKGDIPEGYSVSREKKERFSLILESASTNQTSMYLCASSRIRESQETQYFGPGTRLLVL.

This clone was recorded a few times. The chain couples TRBV30 to TRBJ1-1; TRBD1 might be the D (6 bases). The CDR3 totals 14 residues. Germline V lookup: CDR1 GTSNPN, CDR2 SVGIG (reference sequence). The germline V and J ends were trimmed by 3 bases and 7 bases, with 18 bases remaining between them. For the CDR3, the DNA is TGTGCCTGGAGACAGGACAGCAACTTTGGTGAAGCTTTCTTT. Its translation is CAWRQDSNFGEAFF.

The J gene is TRBJ1-5, the V gene TRBV6-5; D remains unclear. This CDR3 has 15 amino acids. V was cut by 6 bases and J by 5 bases, with 17 bases left in between. The germline gives CDR1 MNHEY, CDR2 SVGAGI. Here the CDR3 DNA reads TGTGCCAGCAGGTCGACTGGACTCCGGGATCAGCCCCAGCATTTT. It encodes CASRSTGLRDQPQHF.

The rearrangement joins TRBV18 to TRBJ2-2; no definite D call. Trimming removed 2 bases from V and 6 bases from J, with 7 bases in between. The CDR3 consists of 13 residues. The V gene's germline CDR1 is KGHSH and CDR2 LQKENI. CDR3 bases: TGTGCCAGCTCACCAGAGGTCGCCGGGGAGCTGTTTTTT. Its translation is CASSPEVAGELFF.

J is TRBJ2-1 and V is TRBV28; 9 bases line up with TRBD2. Germline assignment: CDR1 MDHEN and CDR2 SYDVKM. The CDR3 is 17 residues long. V gave up 6 bases and J gave up 8 bases; unmatched junction bases: 17. The CDR3 reads CASSSPVGSGRSHEQFF. The CDR3 bases are TGTGCCAGCAGCTCACCCGTGGGTAGCGGGAGATCTCATGAGCAGTTCTTC.

The chain's CDR3 is CASRITPATGNTIYF. The CDR3 DNA reads TGTGCCAGCAGAATAACGCCAGCGACTGGAAACACCATATATTTT. The rearrangement joins TRBV6-5 to TRBJ1-3; D is undetermined. V dropped 6 bases and J dropped 2 bases, with 14 bases sitting between them. CDR1 is MNHEY, CDR2 SVGAGI, per germline. This CDR3 region has 15 residues.

Here the CDR3 reads CASSLQGGNTEAFF. The CDR3 DNA follows: TGTGCCAGCAGCTTACAGGGGGGGAACACTGAAGCTTTCTTT. The chain is built from TRBV11-2 and TRBJ1-1, with TRBD1 identical over 7 bases. CDR3 size: 14 residues. Germline trimming cut 2 bases from V and 1 base from J; bases unmatched to any gene: 1. Per the germline V gene, CDR1 is SGHAT and CDR2 is FQNNGV.

The chain recombines TRBV28 with TRBJ2-1; D ambiguous. V lost 5 bases to trimming and J lost 6 bases, with 5 bases between them. Looked up from germline, CDR1 is MDHEN and CDR2 is SYDVKM. This CDR3 has 11 residues. CDR3: CASSVSNEQFF. The CDR3 DNA is TGTGCCAGCAGTGTCAGCAATGAGCAGTTCTTC.

The chain carries TRBV27 and TRBJ2-2; the match to TRBD1 covers 8 bases. Germline trimming cut 3 bases from V and 2 bases from J; bases unmatched to any gene: 5. The CDR3 is 16 amino acids. Germline CDR1 is MNHEY and CDR2 is SMNVEV (reference sequence). CDR3 nucleotide sequence: TGTGCCAGCAGTTTGGGAGGACAGGGTAACACCGGGGAGCTGTTTTTT. It yields the protein CASSLGGQGNTGELFF.